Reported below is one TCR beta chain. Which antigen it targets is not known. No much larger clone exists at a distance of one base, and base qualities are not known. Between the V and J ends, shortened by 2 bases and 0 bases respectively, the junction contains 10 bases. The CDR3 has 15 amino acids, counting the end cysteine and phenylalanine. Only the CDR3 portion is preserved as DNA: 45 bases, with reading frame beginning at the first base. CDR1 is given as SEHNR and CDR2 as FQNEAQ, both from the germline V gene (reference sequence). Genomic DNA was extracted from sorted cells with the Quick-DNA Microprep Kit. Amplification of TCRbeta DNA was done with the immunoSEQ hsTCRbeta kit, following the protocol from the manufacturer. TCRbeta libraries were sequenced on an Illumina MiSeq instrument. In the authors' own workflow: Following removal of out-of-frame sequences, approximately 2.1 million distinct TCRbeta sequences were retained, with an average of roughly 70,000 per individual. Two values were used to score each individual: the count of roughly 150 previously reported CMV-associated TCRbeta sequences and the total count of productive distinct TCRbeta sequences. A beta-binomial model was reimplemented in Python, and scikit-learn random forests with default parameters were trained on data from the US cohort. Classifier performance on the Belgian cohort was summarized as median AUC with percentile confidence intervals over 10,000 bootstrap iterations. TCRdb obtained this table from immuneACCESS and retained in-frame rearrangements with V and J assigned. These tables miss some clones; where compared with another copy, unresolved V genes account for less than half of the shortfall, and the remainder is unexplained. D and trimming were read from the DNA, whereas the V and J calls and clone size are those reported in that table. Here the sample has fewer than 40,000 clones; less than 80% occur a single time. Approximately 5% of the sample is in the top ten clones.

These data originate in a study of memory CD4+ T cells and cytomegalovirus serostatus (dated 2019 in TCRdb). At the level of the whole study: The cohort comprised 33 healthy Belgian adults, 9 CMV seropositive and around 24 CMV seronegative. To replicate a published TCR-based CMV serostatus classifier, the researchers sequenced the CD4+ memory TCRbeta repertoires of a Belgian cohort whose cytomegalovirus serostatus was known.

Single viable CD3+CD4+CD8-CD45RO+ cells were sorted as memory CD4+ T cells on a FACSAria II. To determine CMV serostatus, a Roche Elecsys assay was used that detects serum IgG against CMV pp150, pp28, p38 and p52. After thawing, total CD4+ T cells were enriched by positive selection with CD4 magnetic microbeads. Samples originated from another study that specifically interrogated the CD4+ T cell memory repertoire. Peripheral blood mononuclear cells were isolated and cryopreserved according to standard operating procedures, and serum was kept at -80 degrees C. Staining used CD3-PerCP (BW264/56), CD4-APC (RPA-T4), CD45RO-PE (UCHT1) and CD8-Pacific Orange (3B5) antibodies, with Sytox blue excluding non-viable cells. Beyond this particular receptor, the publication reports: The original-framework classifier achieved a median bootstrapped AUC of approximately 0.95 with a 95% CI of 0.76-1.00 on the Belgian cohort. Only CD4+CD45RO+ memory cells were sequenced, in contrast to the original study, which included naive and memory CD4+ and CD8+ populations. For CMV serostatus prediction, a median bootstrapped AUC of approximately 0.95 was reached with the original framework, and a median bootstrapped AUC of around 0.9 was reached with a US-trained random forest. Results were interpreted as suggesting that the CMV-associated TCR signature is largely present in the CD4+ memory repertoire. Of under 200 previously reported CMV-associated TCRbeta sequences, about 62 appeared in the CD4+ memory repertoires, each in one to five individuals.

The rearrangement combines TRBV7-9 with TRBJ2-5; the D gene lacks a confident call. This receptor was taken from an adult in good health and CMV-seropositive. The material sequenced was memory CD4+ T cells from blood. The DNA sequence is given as TGTGCCAGCAGCTTAAAGGGTTCTTACCAAGAGACCCAGTACTTC. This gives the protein CASSLKGSYQETQYF.